The clone carrying this T cell receptor (beta chain) was seen a few times. The target antigen is unknown. Once RNA had been extracted, it was reverse transcribed into cDNA to act as the sequencing template. The protocol was immunoSEQ multiplex PCR, while the TCRdb copy is restricted to in-frame clones and leaves out a portion. In the table there are about 110,000 clones, under 65% of which are singletons. The entry originates in a study of CD8+ T cells in alopecia areata. Findings and limits, study-wide: Higher clonality than in normal scalp was seen in lesional scalp, especially alopecia totalis/universalis.

The V end lost 4 bases, the J end lost 3 bases, and 6 bases lay between the germline ends. CDR1 and CDR2 (germline): SGHAT, FQNNGV. The CDR3 contains 12 residues. The study team obtained lesional scalp punch biopsies and peripheral blood from alopecia areata patients. The rearrangement uses TRBV11-2 and TRBJ1-1; D uncertain. Sequences were obtained from NKG2D-low CD8+ T cells sorted from blood. The TCR was taken from a human donor with alopecia areata. CDR3 nucleotides: TGTGCCAGCAGCTGGACGGACACTGAAGCTTTCTTT. It translates to CASSWTDTEAFF.